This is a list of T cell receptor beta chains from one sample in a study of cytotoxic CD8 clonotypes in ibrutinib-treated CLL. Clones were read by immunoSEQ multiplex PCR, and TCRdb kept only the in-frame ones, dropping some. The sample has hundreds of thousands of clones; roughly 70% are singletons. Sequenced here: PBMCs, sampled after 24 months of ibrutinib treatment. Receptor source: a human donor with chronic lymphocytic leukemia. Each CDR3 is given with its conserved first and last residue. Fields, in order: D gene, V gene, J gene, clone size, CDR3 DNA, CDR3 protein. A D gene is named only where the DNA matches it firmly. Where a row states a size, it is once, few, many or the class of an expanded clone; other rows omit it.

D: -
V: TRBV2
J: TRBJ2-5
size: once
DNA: TGTGCCAGCGAAGGGGACGGTCAAGAGACCCAGTACTTC
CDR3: CASEGDGQETQYF

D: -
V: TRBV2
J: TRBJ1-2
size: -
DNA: TGTGCCAGCAGTAGGTCTAACTATGGCTACACCTTC
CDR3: CASSRSNYGYTF

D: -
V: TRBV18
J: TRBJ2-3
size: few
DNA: TGTGCCAGCTCACCGAGGACAGCAGCAGATACGCAGTATTTT
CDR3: CASSPRTAADTQYF

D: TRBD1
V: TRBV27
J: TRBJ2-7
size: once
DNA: TGTGCCAGCAGTTCGACAGGGAGCTCCTACGAGCAGTACTTC
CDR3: CASSSTGSSYEQYF

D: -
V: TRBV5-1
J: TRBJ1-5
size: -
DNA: TGCGCCAGCAGCTTTGAACCGGGAAGCAATCAGCCCCAGCATTTT
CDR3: CASSFEPGSNQPQHF

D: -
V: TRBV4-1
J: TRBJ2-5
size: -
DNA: TGCGCCAGCAGCCAAGGCCCAGGTCTTGAAGAGACCCAGTACTTC
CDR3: CASSQGPGLEETQYF

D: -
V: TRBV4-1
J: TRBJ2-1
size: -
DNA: TGCGCCAGCAGCCAAGGTGGACTCCCCTCCTACAATGAGCAGTTCTTC
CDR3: CASSQGGLPSYNEQFF

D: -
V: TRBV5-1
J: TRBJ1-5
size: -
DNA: TGCGCCAGCAGCTTGGTGCCAGGGAACAATCAGCCCCAGCATTTT
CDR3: CASSLVPGNNQPQHF

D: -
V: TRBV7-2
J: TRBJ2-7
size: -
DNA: TGTGCCAGCAGCCGATACCACTCCTTCTCCTACGAGCAGTACTTC
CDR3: CASSRYHSFSYEQYF

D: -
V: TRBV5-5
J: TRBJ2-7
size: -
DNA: TGTGCCAGCAGCTTGGTAGGGGTCCCGTCGTACGAGCAGTACTTC
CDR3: CASSLVGVPSYEQYF

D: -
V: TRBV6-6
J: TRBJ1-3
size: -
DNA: TGTGCCAGCAGTCTGCAGGAGAGCTCTGGAAACACCATATATTTT
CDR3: CASSLQESSGNTIYF

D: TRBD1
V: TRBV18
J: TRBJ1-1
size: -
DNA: TGTGCCAGCTCACCTGCCGGACAGGGAGGGACTGAAGCTTTCTTT
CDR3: CASSPAGQGGTEAFF

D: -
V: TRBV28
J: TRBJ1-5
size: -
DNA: TGTGCCAGCAGTAAGGTAGGCAACAATCAGCCCCAGCATTTT
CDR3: CASSKVGNNQPQHF

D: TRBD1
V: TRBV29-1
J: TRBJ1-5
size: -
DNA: TGCAGCTTCCTGACCGGGACAGGAAATCAGCCCCAGCATTTT
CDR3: CSFLTGTGNQPQHF

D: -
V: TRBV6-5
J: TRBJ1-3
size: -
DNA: TGTGCCAGCAGGAATGACCCCCATGAGAGAAACACCATATATTTT
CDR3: CASRNDPHERNTIYF

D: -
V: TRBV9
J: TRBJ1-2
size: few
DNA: TGTGCCAGCAGCCTAGAGCTGGGGGCTAGGTATGGCTACACCTTC
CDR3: CASSLELGARYGYTF

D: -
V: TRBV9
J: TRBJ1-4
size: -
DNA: TGTGCCAGCAGCGTAGCAGGTTATAATGAAAAACTGTTTTTT
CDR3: CASSVAGYNEKLFF

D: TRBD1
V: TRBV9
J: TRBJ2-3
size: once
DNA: TGTGCCAGCAGCGCATTGGGACAGGGCACAGATACGCAGTATTTT
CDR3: CASSALGQGTDTQYF

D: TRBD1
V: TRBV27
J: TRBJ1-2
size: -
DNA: TGTGCCAGCTGCCGGACAGGGGGCTATGGCTACACCTTC
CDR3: CASCRTGGYGYTF

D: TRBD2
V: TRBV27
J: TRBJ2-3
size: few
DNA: TGTGCCACCCGGGCTAGCGGGAGCGCAGATACGCAGTATTTT
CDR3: CATRASGSADTQYF

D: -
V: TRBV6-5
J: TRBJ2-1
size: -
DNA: TGTGCCACCTGGGGAGGCTCCTACAATGAGCAGTTCTTC
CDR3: CATWGGSYNEQFF

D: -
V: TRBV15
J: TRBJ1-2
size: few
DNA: TGTGCCACCAGCTCGGGCTCTAACTATGGCTACACCTTC
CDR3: CATSSGSNYGYTF

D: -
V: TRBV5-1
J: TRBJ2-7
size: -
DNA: TGCGCCAGCAGCTTGGTTAAAGGGGCCAAGGGGGACGAGCAGTACTTC
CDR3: CASSLVKGAKGDEQYF

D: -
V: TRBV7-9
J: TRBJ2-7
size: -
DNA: TGTGCCAGCAGGGAGGGTTATAGCTCCTACGAGCAGTACTTC
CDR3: CASREGYSSYEQYF

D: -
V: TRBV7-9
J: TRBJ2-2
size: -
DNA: TGTGCCAGCAGCGCTCGACAAGGAACCGGGGAGCTGTTTTTT
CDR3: CASSARQGTGELFF

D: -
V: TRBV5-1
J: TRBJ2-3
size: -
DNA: TGCGCCAGCAGAAACGGACTGGGCGGCAACACAGATACGCAGTATTTT
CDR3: CASRNGLGGNTDTQYF

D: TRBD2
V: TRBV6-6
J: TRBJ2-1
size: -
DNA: TGTGCCAGCAGTCCTCAAGGGACTACCGCCAATGAGCAGTTCTTC
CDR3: CASSPQGTTANEQFF

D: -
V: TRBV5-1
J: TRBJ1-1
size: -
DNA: TGCGCCAGCAGGGTCGGCAGGACGGCCTCGACTGAAGCTTTCTTT
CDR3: CASRVGRTASTEAFF

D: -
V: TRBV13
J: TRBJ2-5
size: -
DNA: TGTGCCAGCAGCTTTAAGGCTGCAGAGACCCAGTACTTC
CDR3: CASSFKAAETQYF

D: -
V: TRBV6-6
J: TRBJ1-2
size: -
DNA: TGTGCCAGCAGTGCGCAACAGGGAAACTATGGCTACACCTTC
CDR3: CASSAQQGNYGYTF

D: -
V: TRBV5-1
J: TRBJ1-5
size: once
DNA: TGCGCCAGCAGCTTGTCCGGGGGGAGCAATCAGCCCCAGCATTTT
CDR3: CASSLSGGSNQPQHF

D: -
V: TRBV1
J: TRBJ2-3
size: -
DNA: TGCACCAGCAGCCAGACTAGCGGGAGGCCTGATACGCAGTATTTT
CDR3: CTSSQTSGRPDTQYF

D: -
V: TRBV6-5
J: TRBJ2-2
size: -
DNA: TGTGCCAGCAGTTACAAACGGGGAACCGGGGAGCTGTTTTTT
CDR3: CASSYKRGTGELFF

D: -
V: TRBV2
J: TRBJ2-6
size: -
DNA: TGTGCCAGCAGGCCTACAGTTACTGGGGCCAACGTCCTGACTTTC
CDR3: CASRPTVTGANVLTF

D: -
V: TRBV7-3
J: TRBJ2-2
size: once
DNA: TGTGCCAGCAGCGTGCAGGGTGCCGGGGAGCTGTTTTTT
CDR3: CASSVQGAGELFF

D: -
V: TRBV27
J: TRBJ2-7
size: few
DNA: TGTGCCAGCAGTTTTGGAGGCAGACACTACGAGCAGTACTTC
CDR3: CASSFGGRHYEQYF

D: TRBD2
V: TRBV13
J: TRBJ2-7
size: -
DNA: TGTGCCAGCAGCATAAAGCCAGCGGGAGAGTACGAGCAGTACTTC
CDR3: CASSIKPAGEYEQYF

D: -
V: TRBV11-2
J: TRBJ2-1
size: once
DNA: TGTGCCAGCAGCTTACGGACAGACCCCCTTCCGTGGGGTGAGCAGTTCTTC
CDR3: CASSLRTDPLPWGEQFF

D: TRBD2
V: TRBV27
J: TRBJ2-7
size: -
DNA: TGTGCCAGCAGCCGACTAGCGGGAGGCTACTACGAGCAGTACTTC
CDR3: CASSRLAGGYYEQYF

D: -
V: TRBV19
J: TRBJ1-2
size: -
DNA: TGTGCCAGTAGTTATGCTCTCATCTATGGCTACACCTTC
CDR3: CASSYALIYGYTF

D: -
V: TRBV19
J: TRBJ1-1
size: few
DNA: TGTGCCAGTACTGGGCAGGGAGCTTTCTTT
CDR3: CASTGQGAFF

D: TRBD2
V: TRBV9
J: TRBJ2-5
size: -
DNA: TGTGCCAGTAGCGATAGCGGGACCCAAGAGACCCAGTACTTC
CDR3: CASSDSGTQETQYF

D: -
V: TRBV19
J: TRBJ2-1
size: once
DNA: TGTGCCAGTACCCGCGGTGCGGGTCCACTCAATGAGCAGTTCTTC
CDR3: CASTRGAGPLNEQFF

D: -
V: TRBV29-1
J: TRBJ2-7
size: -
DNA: TGCAGCGTTGATGACAGCTCCTACGAGCAGTACTTC
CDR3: CSVDDSSYEQYF

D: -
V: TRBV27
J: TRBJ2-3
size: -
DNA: TGTGCCAGCAGTTTATACCCCGAGTATACAGATACGCAGTATTTT
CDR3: CASSLYPEYTDTQYF

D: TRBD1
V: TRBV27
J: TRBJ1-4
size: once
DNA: TGTGCCAGCAGCTCCAACGGGGGACAGGGCTATGAAAAACTGTTTTTT
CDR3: CASSSNGGQGYEKLFF